The clone carrying this TCR beta chain turned up a few times. The entry originates in a study of spatial heterogeneity in lung cancer. Specified time point: blood at routine non-recurrence follow-up after resection. TCRdb re-called the 5' RACE reads through MiXCR, storing one row per CDR3 protein. The table includes about 16,000 distinct CDR3 sequences, 6.3% detected once. The length of the CDR3 is 13 residues. Germline CDR1 MNHEY, CDR2 SVGEGT. V shed 2 bases and J shed 4 bases, with 8 bases lying between them. The TCR was taken from a male donor with early-stage non-small cell lung cancer. The source was PBMCs, collected at follow-up. The chain has TRBV6-2 or TRBV6-3 and TRBJ1-1; D ambiguous. The CDR3 protein is CASSYREFTEAFF. The CDR3 bases are TGTGCCAGCAGTTACCGGGAATTCACTGAAGCTTTCTTT.